This TCR beta chain was sequenced in a study of metastatic and nonmetastatic thyroid tumors. The entire patient cohort was treatment-naive prior to thyroid surgery. TCRdb re-analyzed the PCR reads using MiXCR. The data contain about 35,000 clones, around 28% of them singletons. This clone was counted ten times or more. Material for sequencing was blood. This TCR came from a female donor with papillary thyroid cancer or a benign thyroid nodule (not recorded which). Some clones in this sample may be carry-over from other donors' samples.

The CDR3 DNA follows: TGTGCCAGCAGTTTTCACAGGAACCCCGGGCAAGAGACCCAGTACTTC. It is translated as CASSFHRNPGQETQYF. This sequence joins TRBV12-3 or TRBV12-4 and TRBJ2-5, with D possibly being TRBD1 (5 bases). The CDR3 consists of 16 residues. V was trimmed by 3 bases and J by 2 bases, leaving 16 bases between them.